The clone carrying this T cell receptor (beta chain) was detected once. The antigen remains unidentified. The data are from a study of T cell responses to AZD1222 COVID-19 vaccine. The method was immunoSEQ multiplex PCR; TCRdb's version includes in-frame clones alone and lacks a portion of them. The repertoire holds some 130,000 clones, over 90% seen once, with about 5.1% in the top ten. CDR3 length equals 14 residues. Trimming pared 2 bases from V and 6 bases from J, leaving 13 bases between. CDR1 is MDHEN, CDR2 SYDVKM, per germline. Findings of the study overall: Reportedly, nearly half the spike-specific TCRs target unmutated variant regions. Spike-specific TCR breadth and depth rose after two AZD1222 doses. Repertoire sampling was restricted to post-peak T cell response timepoints.

This clonotype was sampled from an adult in good health. Sample: peripheral blood, taken on day 0 of AZD1222 vaccination. V and J are TRBV28 and TRBJ1-2, with D possibly matching TRBD1 (5 bases). CDR3: CASSLLRGKDGYTF. The CDR3 DNA follows: TGTGCCAGCAGTTTACTTCGGGGCAAAGATGGCTACACCTTC.